This TCR beta chain comes out of a study of T cell responses to AZD1222 COVID-19 vaccine. Findings and limits, study-wide: Just six AZD1222 recipients tested seropositive at baseline. The CD4 TCRs associated with vaccination extended across spike and predominated at 160-218 and 743-854.

Clones were read by immunoSEQ multiplex PCR, and TCRdb kept only the in-frame ones, dropping some. The sample has approximately 150,000 clones; roughly 89% are singletons. Germline CDR1 reads ENHRY; CDR2 reads SYGVKD. The CDR3 extends over 13 amino acids. The J segment lost 9 bases and the V segment lost 0 bases, leaving 2 bases of the junction unmatched. As regards this clone: Its specificity is not known.

The chain links TRBV10-3 to TRBJ1-3, with 7 bases fitting TRBD1. The receptor's source is an adult who received the AZD1222 COVID-19 vaccine. The sample in question was peripheral blood, obtained 28 days after the second AZD1222 dose. CDR3 amino acids: CAISESQGSTIYF. CDR3 sequence (DNA): TGTGCCATCAGTGAGTCACAGGGGTCCACCATATATTTT.